The next 9 T cell receptor beta chains were all read from a single sample in a study of T cell responses to AZD1222 COVID-19 vaccine (dated by TCRdb to the early 2020s). What the time point label conveys for this sample: about 28 days (+/-7) after the second vaccine dose. Libraries came from the immunoSEQ multiplex PCR assay. TCRdb holds this immuneACCESS table with in-frame rearrangements only. Some clones are missing; in checked studies, unresolved V genes explain under half, and the rest has no known cause. This sample lists some 150,000 clones; 90% were detected once. The leading ten clones occupy less than 1.6% of the sample. The material was peripheral blood, obtained 28 days after the second AZD1222 dose. The receptors shown here come from an adult who received the AZD1222 COVID-19 vaccine.

The J gene is TRBJ2-3, the V gene TRBV12-3 or TRBV12-4; D gene unclear. V lost 3 bases to trimming and J lost 4 bases, with 8 bases between them. The CDR3 is made up of 13 amino acids. CDR3 coding DNA: TGTGCCAGCAGTTTTATCCGCTCAGATACGCAGTATTTT. This translates into CASSFIRSDTQYF.

The chain uses TRBV6-1 and TRBJ2-7; the match to TRBD2 covers 11 bases. CDR3 length equals 16 residues. V trimming: 0 bases; J trimming: 0 bases; junction bases outside the gene matches: 1. Germline V gene data show CDR1 as MNHNS and CDR2 as SASEGT. CDR3 residues: CASSEAGLAASYEQYF. Here the CDR3 DNA reads TGTGCCAGCAGTGAAGCGGGACTAGCGGCCTCCTACGAGCAGTACTTC.

The chain joins TRBV6-4 to TRBJ1-5; D is perhaps TRBD1 (5 bases). The CDR3 covers 13 residues. Germline CDR1 MRHNA, CDR2 SNTAGT. Trimming removed 3 bases at V and 5 bases at J, with 8 bases between. CDR3 bases: TGTGCCAGCAGTGAGCAGGGATATCAGCCCCAGCATTTT. This codes for CASSEQGYQPQHF.

The V and J genes are TRBV3-1 (or the pseudogene TRBV3-2) and TRBJ1-4, with 9 bases that match TRBD1. Germline V gene sequence: CDR1 LGHDT, CDR2 YNNKEL (reference sequence). This CDR3 is 16 amino acids long. With 0 bases clipped from V and 6 bases from J, the junction kept 5 bases outside the gene matches. The CDR3 here is CASSQDFGTGYEKLFF. The CDR3 coding sequence is TGTGCCAGCAGCCAAGACTTCGGGACAGGGTATGAAAAACTGTTTTTT.

This chain joins TRBV5-1 and TRBJ2-5; possible D gene TRBD2, 6 bases. The V gene's germline CDR1 is SGHRS and CDR2 YFSETQ. The V end was cut by 7 bases, the J end by 8 bases, with 21 bases between. This CDR3 has 14 amino acids. The chain's CDR3 is CASDFYSGMGTQYF. In DNA, the CDR3 is TGCGCCAGCGACTTCTATAGCGGAATGGGAACCCAGTACTTC.

This chain links TRBV2 with TRBJ1-2; no firm D call. Germline V lookup: CDR1 SNHLY, CDR2 FYNNEI. The V end lost 8 bases, the J end lost 1 base, and 11 bases lay between the germline ends. The CDR3 has 13 amino acids. The CDR3 protein is CASHGKINYGYTF. CDR3 DNA sequence: TGTGCCAGCCACGGGAAAATTAACTATGGCTACACCTTC.

The chain is built from TRBV7-2 and TRBJ2-1; D could derive from TRBD1 or TRBD2 (5 bases each). The V gene's germline CDR1 is SGHTA and CDR2 FQGNSA. Trimming left V 6 bases short and J 5 bases short, with 14 bases between. The CDR3 loop spans 14 amino acids. The CDR3 DNA follows: TGTGCCAGCAGTCGGGACGTAGGGAACAATGAGCAGTTCTTC. It yields the protein CASSRDVGNNEQFF.

The chain has TRBV19 and TRBJ2-5, with 8 bases aligning to TRBD1. In germline, CDR1 is LNHDA, CDR2 SQIVND (reference sequence). This CDR3 region has 20 residues. V was clipped by 3 bases and J by 4 bases; unmatched bases: 22. The CDR3 DNA sequence: TGTGCCAGTAGTATCCTTCTTAGGACAGGGTTGAGGGGTTCGGGAGAGACCCAGTACTTC. It translates to CASSILLRTGLRGSGETQYF.

This sequence joins TRBV6-5 and TRBJ1-2; D unresolved. The CDR3 is 15 amino acids. With 4 bases removed from V and 5 bases from J, the gap between germline ends came to 17 bases. CDR1 and CDR2 from the germline V gene are MNHEY and SVGAGI. Here the CDR3 DNA reads TGTGCCAGCAGTTTGAGGGTGACGCCGTCTTATGGCTACACCTTC. Amino acid sequence: CASSLRVTPSYGYTF.